This TCR beta chain was found in a study of T-cell reconstitution after alpha-beta-depleted transplantation in children. The CDR3 covers 15 residues. Germline CDR1 is SGHKS and CDR2 is YYEKEE (reference sequence). V gave up 2 bases and J gave up 0 bases, with 11 bases separating them. During its preparation, the TCRbeta library received unique molecular identifiers. MiXCR, applied by TCRdb to the PCR reads, yields one record per CDR3 protein. The sample contains about 400,000 distinct CDR3 sequences, roughly 13% of which appear only once. This sample comprised PBMCs, obtained from the stem cell graft. The rearrangement links TRBV5-5 to TRBJ2-5, with a tentative D call TRBD1 (5 bases). The source of this sequence is a human donor who donated a stem cell graft to a child with Fanconi anemia. The CDR3 nucleotides read TGTGCCAGCAGCTTACAGACAGTGTACCAAGAGACCCAGTACTTC. Protein: CASSLQTVYQETQYF. Full variable domain (remainder filled in from reference TRBV5-5 and TRBJ2-5): DAGVTQSPTHLIKTRGQQVTLRCSPISGHKSVSWYQQVLGQGPQFIFQYYEKEERGRGNFPDRFSARQFPNYSSELNVNALLLGDSALYLCASSLQTVYQETQYFGPGTRLLVL.